Listed here is a single T cell receptor (beta chain). The antigen is undetermined. TCRdb keeps only in-frame clones here, not all; method: immunoSEQ multiplex PCR. Among roughly 130,000 clones, about 88% were seen once, and the ten largest hold 7.5% to 9%. This record comes from a study of identifying expanded T cells in peripheral blood. Study conclusions and caveats: Variance in clone template counts between roughly two-week samples significantly increased with total template count across all healthy donors.

Germline V CDR1 and CDR2: LNHDA, SQIVND (reference sequence). The CDR3 has 14 residues. Germline trimming cut 6 bases from V and 4 bases from J; bases unmatched to any gene: 6. Healthy donors had no documented immune events, such as infections, while sampled. The receptor was derived from a person between 18 and 75 years old in good health. The J gene is TRBJ2-7, the V gene TRBV19; 10 bases align to TRBD2. The sample was blood. CDR3 coding DNA: TGTGCCAGTAGGGTAGCGGGAGGTCTATACGAGCAGTACTTC. Amino acids: CASRVAGGLYEQYF.